Presented here are 23 T cell receptor beta chains from one specimen sequenced in a study of spatial heterogeneity in lung cancer. Whole-study results and caveats: Expanded intratumoral alpha and beta TCR counts tracked tumor mutation counts.

One entry per CDR3 protein, called by TCRdb with MiXCR from the 5' RACE reads. The table records 24,000 or so distinct CDR3 sequences, 8.8% of them present only once. The time point is: sample taken at primary tumor resection. No antigens are known for them. Sequencing was performed on lung tumor tissue, taken at surgery. Every receptor here comes from a male donor with early-stage non-small cell lung cancer.

The chain couples TRBV4-1 to TRBJ2-1; 12 bases are a match to TRBD2. V trimming: 0 bases; J trimming: 7 bases; junction bases outside the gene matches: 1. Germline lookup yields CDR1 MGHRA and CDR2 YSYEKL. This CDR3 spans 15 amino acids. CDR3 DNA sequence: TGCGCCAGCAGCCAAGATCTAGCGGGAGGGAATGAGCAGTTCTTC. The encoded protein is CASSQDLAGGNEQFF.

This clonotype occurred a few times. The chain joins TRBV2 to TRBJ2-7, with D maybe TRBD2 (5 bases). CDR1 SNHLY and CDR2 FYNNEI come from the germline V gene. Trimming left V 4 bases short and J 6 bases short, with 7 bases between. The CDR3 has 11 residues. The CDR3: CASSVRGEQYF. The CDR3, as DNA: TGTGCCAGCAGTGTCCGGGGCGAGCAGTACTTC. Based on the CDR3 plus reference TRBV2 and TRBJ2-7, the full variable domain is EPEVTQTPSHQVTQMGQEVILRCVPISNHLYFYWYRQILGQKVEFLVSFYNNEISEKSEIFDDQFSVERPDGSNFTLKIRSTKLEDSAMYFCASSVRGEQYFGPGTRLTVT.

The J gene is TRBJ2-6, the V gene TRBV6-1, with D uncertain. Deletions cut 5 bases from V and 5 bases from J, with 10 bases between. The germline CDR1 and CDR2 sequences are MNHNS and SASEGT. This CDR3 is 14 amino acids long. The CDR3 DNA reads TGTGCCAGCAGTAAGGACGGGTGGGCCAACGTCCTGACTTTC. It encodes CASSKDGWANVLTF.

This clonotype was counted at least ten times. V gene TRBV27 combines with J gene TRBJ2-2; D call uncertain. Germline V gene data show CDR1 as MNHEY and CDR2 as SMNVEV (reference sequence). V was cut by 10 bases and J by 0 bases, with 9 bases left in between. The CDR3 is 13 residues long. CDR3 sequence (DNA): TGTGCCACCACAACATCGAACACCGGGGAGCTGTTTTTT. Amino acids: CATTTSNTGELFF.

This clonotype was counted many times. The chain recombines TRBV7-9 with TRBJ2-1, with 11 bases identical to TRBD2. Germline V CDR1 and CDR2: SEHNR, FQNEAQ (reference sequence). The trim removed 5 bases at V and 4 bases at J, leaving 4 bases unmatched. The CDR3 has 15 residues. DNA for the CDR3: TGTGCCAGCAGCCTTCTAGCGGGGGGTTACAATGAGCAGTTCTTC. Translated, it gives CASSLLAGGYNEQFF.

This clonotype has just a few counts. The chain combines TRBV4-1 with TRBJ1-1; 8 positions match TRBD1. The J segment lost 0 bases and the V segment lost 3 bases, leaving 6 bases of the junction unmatched. CDR1 is MGHRA, CDR2 YSYEKL, per germline. The CDR3 has 16 amino acids. Written as DNA, the CDR3 is TGCGCCAGCAGCCACCGGGACAGGACCTTGAACACTGAAGCTTTCTTT. Amino acid sequence: CASSHRDRTLNTEAFF.

Ten or more counts support this clonotype. V usage is TRBV5-1 and J usage is TRBJ2-3; 7 nucleotides line up with TRBD2. The CDR3 covers 14 residues. V shed 5 bases, J shed 5 bases, and the junction held 8 bases outside the gene matches. From germline, CDR1 is SGHRS and CDR2 YFSETQ. The CDR3 region is CASSSGLEGDTQYF. The CDR3 DNA reads as TGCGCCAGCAGTTCTGGACTAGAGGGAGATACGCAGTATTTT.

This clonotype was seen many times. The rearrangement joins TRBV6-2 or TRBV6-3 to TRBJ2-3; 8 bases are shared with TRBD2. Per the germline V gene, CDR1 is MNHEY and CDR2 is SVGEGT. With 10 bases clipped from V and 0 bases from J, the junction kept 9 bases outside the gene matches. The CDR3 contains 15 residues. CDR3 nucleotide sequence: TGTGCCACAAAACGGGGGGGTCCTAGCACAGATACGCAGTATTTT. It encodes CATKRGGPSTDTQYF.

This clonotype was counted a few times. The chain links TRBV7-9 to TRBJ1-6, with D possibly TRBD1 on 6 matching bases. The CDR3 sequence is 13 residues long. Germline V lookup: CDR1 SEHNR, CDR2 FQNEAQ (reference sequence). The V and J ends lost 8 bases and 15 bases respectively, with 20 bases between them. The CDR3 DNA reads as TGTGCCAGCGCCGGGCAGTCCCTAGGGGGCCTCCACTTT. Protein: CASAGQSLGGLHF.

This sequence joins TRBV7-9 and TRBJ1-2; D remains ambiguous. V lost 0 bases and J 6 bases, leaving 17 bases between the germline ends. The CDR3 has 16 residues. Germline-derived CDR1 and CDR2 are SEHNR and FQNEAQ (reference sequence). The CDR3 nucleotides are TGTGCCAGCAGCTTAGCTGGGTTGGACGAGGTCGATGGCTACACCTTC. Translated: CASSLAGLDEVDGYTF.

The V call is TRBV11-2, the J call TRBJ2-2; a weak D match, TRBD2 (6 bases). The CDR3 contains 17 residues. Trimming cost V 5 bases and J 2 bases, with 18 bases left between them. The V gene's germline CDR1 is SGHAT and CDR2 FQNNGV. The CDR3 reads CASSRTTPGLNTGELFF. CDR3 coding DNA: TGTGCCAGCAGCAGAACCACACCGGGACTCAACACCGGGGAGCTGTTTTTT.

This clonotype was detected ten times or more. The genes are TRBV3-1 and TRBJ1-6; TRBD1 matches 9 bases. The ends lost 4 bases at V and 8 bases at J; junction bases unmatched: 6. Germline CDR1 is LGHDT and CDR2 is YNNKEL (reference sequence). This CDR3 has 15 amino acids. The CDR3 spells CASSRGTGLDSPLHF. The DNA for the CDR3 is TGTGCCAGCAGCCGGGGGACAGGGTTAGATTCACCCCTCCACTTT.

This clonotype was observed many times. The J gene is TRBJ2-6, the V gene TRBV2; no reliable D call. V was clipped by 4 bases and J by 2 bases, with 0 bases between them. The CDR3 has 12 amino acids. Germline CDR1 is SNHLY and CDR2 is FYNNEI. This CDR3 is CASSAGANVLTF. The CDR3 DNA reads TGTGCCAGCAGTGCTGGGGCCAACGTCCTGACTTTC. Variable domain in full (rest from reference TRBV2 and TRBJ2-6): EPEVTQTPSHQVTQMGQEVILRCVPISNHLYFYWYRQILGQKVEFLVSFYNNEISEKSEIFDDQFSVERPDGSNFTLKIRSTKLEDSAMYFCASSAGANVLTFGAGSRLTVL.

This chain connects TRBV7-2 to TRBJ2-7; D call uncertain. Looked up from germline, CDR1 is SGHTA and CDR2 is FQGNSA. Trimming shortened V by 3 bases and J by 1 base, and 10 bases separated the two germline ends. The CDR3 is 14 residues long. CDR3 DNA sequence: TGTGCCAGCAGCTTTAGCCGTGGGTCCTACGAGCAGTACTTC. This codes for CASSFSRGSYEQYF.

J is TRBJ2-1 and V is TRBV4-1; perhaps D is TRBD1 or TRBD2 (5 bases each). Germline CDR1 and CDR2: MGHRA and YSYEKL. Trimming removed 4 bases at V and 4 bases at J, with 17 bases between. The CDR3 consists of 16 residues. The CDR3 sequence: CASSPTGTEPYNEQFF. The CDR3 DNA follows: TGCGCCAGCAGCCCAACCGGGACGGAGCCGTACAATGAGCAGTTCTTC.

Ten or more counts support this clonotype. The rearrangement links TRBV6-5 to TRBJ2-5; D gene uncertain. Germline CDR1 reads MNHEY; CDR2 reads SVGAGI. Trimming removed 0 bases from V and 7 bases from J, with 9 bases in between. This CDR3 has 13 residues. CDR3 loop: CASSYSESGTQYF. For the CDR3, the DNA is TGTGCCAGCAGTTACTCGGAATCAGGGACCCAGTACTTC.

This chain joins TRBV6-2 or TRBV6-3 and TRBJ1-2, with a tentative D call TRBD1 (5 bases). The V end lost 6 bases, the J end lost 4 bases, and 12 bases lay between the germline ends. Germline CDR1 and CDR2: MNHEY and SVGEGT. The CDR3 contains 13 residues. CDR3 protein: CASRTTARYGYTF. In nucleotides, the CDR3 is TGTGCCAGCAGGACGACAGCCCGCTATGGCTACACCTTC.

A few counts support this clonotype. The chain links TRBV29-1 to TRBJ2-3; D may match TRBD1 or TRBD2 (5 bases each). The CDR3 consists of 13 residues. Germline loops: CDR1 SQVTM, CDR2 ANQGSEA. The germline V and J ends were trimmed by 8 bases and 3 bases, with 15 bases remaining between them. The CDR3 is CSYCRDGTDTQYF. CDR3 sequence (DNA): TGCAGCTACTGCCGGGACGGAACAGATACGCAGTATTTT.

The V gene is TRBV13, the J gene TRBJ2-3; 8 nucleotides match TRBD2. CDR1 and CDR2 (germline): PRHDT, FYEKMQ (reference sequence). V gave up 1 base and J gave up 4 bases; unmatched junction bases: 10. The CDR3 is 17 residues long. This CDR3 reads CASSLVRGALRPDTQYF. CDR3 coding DNA: TGTGCCAGCAGCTTAGTGCGGGGGGCGCTACGCCCAGATACGCAGTATTTT.

This clonotype was counted at least ten times. This chain links TRBV5-5 with TRBJ2-1; 11 bases fit TRBD1. Germline CDR1 reads SGHKS; CDR2 reads YYEKEE (reference sequence). V shed 6 bases, J shed 8 bases, and the junction held 10 bases outside the gene matches. This CDR3 spans 15 amino acids. The CDR3 DNA is TGTGCCAGCACCCTAACCGGGACAGGGGGTTATGAGCAGTTCTTC. It codes for CASTLTGTGGYEQFF.

This clonotype was seen many times. This chain uses TRBV6-2 or TRBV6-3 with TRBJ2-5, with D tentatively TRBD1 or TRBD2 (5 bases each). This CDR3 region has 16 residues. Trimming shortened V by 5 bases and J by 4 bases, and 20 bases separated the two germline ends. The V gene's germline CDR1 is MNHEY and CDR2 SVGEGT. The CDR3 region has the DNA TGTGCCAGCAGTCGGGACCTTTCTTTCACCCCAGAGACCCAGTACTTC. Its translation is CASSRDLSFTPETQYF.

This clonotype showed up many times. The chain has TRBV6-2 or TRBV6-3 and TRBJ1-5; 7 bases are shared with TRBD1. The CDR3 loop spans 15 amino acids. V gave up 4 bases and J gave up 4 bases; unmatched junction bases: 7. CDR1 and CDR2 from the germline V gene are MNHEY and SVGEGT. CDR3 region: CASSSRQGGNQPQHF. DNA for the CDR3: TGTGCCAGCAGTTCGCGACAGGGCGGGAATCAGCCCCAGCATTTT.

The chain combines TRBV4-3 with TRBJ1-1; TRBD1 agrees at 7 bases. Trimming took 0 bases from V and 6 from J; bases not matched to a gene: 4. This CDR3 is built from 14 residues. CDR1 is LGHNA, CDR2 YSLEER, per germline. This CDR3 is CASSQETGQAEAFF. In DNA form, the CDR3 reads TGCGCCAGCAGCCAAGAAACCGGACAGGCTGAAGCTTTCTTT.